This T cell receptor beta chain derives from a study of vaccination and CD4 T cells after COVID-19. Whole-study context: Overlapping SARS-CoV-2, HCoV-NL63, HCoV-OC43 and HCoV-229E spike peptides were used to stimulate cells.

The Oncomine TCR Beta short-read assay sequenced DNA from cultured CD4+ T cells. Cultured CD4+ T cells yielded the extracted genomic DNA. Each CDR3 protein is one row after TCRdb ran MiXCR on the PCR reads. The sample contains under 25,000 distinct CDR3 sequences, over 60% of which appear only once. This CDR3 spans 14 amino acids. Germline lookup yields CDR1 DFQATT and CDR2 SNEGSKA (reference sequence). Trimming pared 2 bases from V and 5 bases from J, leaving 13 bases between. Remarks on this clonotype: Its antigen is not identified.

The treatment: approximately nine-day PBMC culture with coronavirus spike peptide pools or control peptides (ViraFEST assay). This clonotype originated in a human donor who received a COVID-19 vaccine. Sequenced material: CD4+ T cells from blood, cultured in vitro, taken after SARS-CoV-2 vaccination. V gene TRBV20-1 combines with J gene TRBJ1-5, with TRBD1 as a possible D gene (5 bases). CDR3 DNA sequence: TGCAGTGCTAGAAGGGGACGAAGAGATCAGCCCCAGCATTTT. Its translation: CSARRGRRDQPQHF.